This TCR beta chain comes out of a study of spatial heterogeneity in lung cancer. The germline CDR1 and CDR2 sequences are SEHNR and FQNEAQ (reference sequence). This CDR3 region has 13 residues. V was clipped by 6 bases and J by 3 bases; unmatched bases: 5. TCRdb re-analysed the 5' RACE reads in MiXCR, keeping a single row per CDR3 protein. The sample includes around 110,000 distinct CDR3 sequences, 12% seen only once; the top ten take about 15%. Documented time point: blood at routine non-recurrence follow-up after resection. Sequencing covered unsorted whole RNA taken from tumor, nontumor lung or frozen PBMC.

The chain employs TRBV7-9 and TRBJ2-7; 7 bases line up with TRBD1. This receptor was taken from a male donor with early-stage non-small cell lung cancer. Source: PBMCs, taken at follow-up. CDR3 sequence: CASRGTDNYEQYF. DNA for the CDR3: TGTGCCAGCAGGGGGACAGACAACTACGAGCAGTACTTC. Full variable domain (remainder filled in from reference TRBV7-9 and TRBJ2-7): DTGVSQNPRHKITKRGQNVTFRCDPISEHNRLYWYRQTLGQGPEFLTYFQNEAQLEKSRLLSDRFSAERPKGSFSTLEIQRTEQGDSAMYLCASRGTDNYEQYFGPGTRLTVT.